The clone carrying this TCR beta chain has at least ten counts. Antigen: not known. Amplification yielded TCR beta CDR3 regions, with RNA transcripts as the source. The HTBI set primed first-round TCR CDR3 RT-PCR. TCRdb called the multiplex PCR reads again in MiXCR, with one record for every CDR3 protein. The profile shows under 800,000 distinct CDR3 sequences, less than 15% of them singletons. This sample is drawn from a study of T cells in Graves' hyperthyroidism and ophthalmopathy. The study, taken as a whole, reports: Most expanded thyroid clonotypes above 0.001 also appeared in blood.

Germline V CDR1 and CDR2: PRHDT, FYEKMQ (reference sequence). V was shortened by 4 bases and J by 1 base, with 8 bases between the two germline ends. The CDR3 contains 13 residues. The sequence derives from a woman aged 18-35 years with Graves' hyperthyroidism. The sample was blood. This rearrangement joins TRBV13 to TRBJ2-7; D remains unclear. In DNA form, the CDR3 reads TGTGCCAGCAGCTCACTTGGTTCCTACGAGCAGTACTTC. Protein product: CASSSLGSYEQYF.